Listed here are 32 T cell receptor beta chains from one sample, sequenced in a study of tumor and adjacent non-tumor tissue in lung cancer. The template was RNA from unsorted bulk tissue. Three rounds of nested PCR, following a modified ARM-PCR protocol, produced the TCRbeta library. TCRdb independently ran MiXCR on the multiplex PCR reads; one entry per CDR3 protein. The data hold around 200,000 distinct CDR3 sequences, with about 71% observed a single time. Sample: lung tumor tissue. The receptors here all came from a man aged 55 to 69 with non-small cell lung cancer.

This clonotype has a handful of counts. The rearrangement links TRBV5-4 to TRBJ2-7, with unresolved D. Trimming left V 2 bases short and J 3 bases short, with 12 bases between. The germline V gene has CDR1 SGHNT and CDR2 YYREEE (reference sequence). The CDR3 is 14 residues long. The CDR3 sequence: CASSFGPLSYEQYF. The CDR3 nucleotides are TGTGCCAGCAGCTTCGGACCCTTGAGCTACGAGCAGTACTTC. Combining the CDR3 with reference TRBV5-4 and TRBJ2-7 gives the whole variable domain ETGVTQSPTHLIKTRGQQVTLRCSSQSGHNTVSWYQQALGQGPQFIFQYYREEENGRGNFPPRFSGLQFPNYSSELNVNALELDDSALYLCASSFGPLSYEQYFGPGTRLTVT.

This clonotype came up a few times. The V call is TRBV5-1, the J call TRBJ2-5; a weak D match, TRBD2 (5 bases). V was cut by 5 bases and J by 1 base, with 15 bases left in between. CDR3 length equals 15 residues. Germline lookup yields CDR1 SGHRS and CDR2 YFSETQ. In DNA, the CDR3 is TGCGCCAGCAGTAAGATAACGGGAACCCAAGAGACCCAGTACTTC. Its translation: CASSKITGTQETQYF. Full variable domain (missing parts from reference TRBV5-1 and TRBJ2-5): KAGVTQTPRYLIKTRGQQVTLSCSPISGHRSVSWYQQTPGQGLQFLFEYFSETQRNKGNFPGRFSGRQFSNSRSEMNVSTLELGDSALYLCASSKITGTQETQYFGPGTRLLVL.

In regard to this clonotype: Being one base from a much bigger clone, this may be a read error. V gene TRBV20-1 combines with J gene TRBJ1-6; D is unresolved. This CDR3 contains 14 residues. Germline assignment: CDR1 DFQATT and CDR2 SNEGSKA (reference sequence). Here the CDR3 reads CGARDIGPNSPLHF. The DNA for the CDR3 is TGCGGTGCTAGAGATATCGGCCCTAATTCACCCCTCCACTTT.

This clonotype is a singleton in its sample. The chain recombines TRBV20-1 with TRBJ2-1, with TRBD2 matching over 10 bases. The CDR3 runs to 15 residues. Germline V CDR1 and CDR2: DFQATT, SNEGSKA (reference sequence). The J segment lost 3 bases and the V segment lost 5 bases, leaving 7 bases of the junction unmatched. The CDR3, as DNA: TGCAGTGCTTATTGGACTAGCGGAGACTACAATGAGCAGTTCTTC. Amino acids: CSAYWTSGDYNEQFF.

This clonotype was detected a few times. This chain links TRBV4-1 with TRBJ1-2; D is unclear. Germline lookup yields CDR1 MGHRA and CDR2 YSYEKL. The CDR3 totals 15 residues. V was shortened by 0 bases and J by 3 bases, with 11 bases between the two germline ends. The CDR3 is CASSQDLTVHYGYTF. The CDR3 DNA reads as TGCGCCAGCAGCCAAGATTTGACCGTACACTATGGCTACACCTTC.

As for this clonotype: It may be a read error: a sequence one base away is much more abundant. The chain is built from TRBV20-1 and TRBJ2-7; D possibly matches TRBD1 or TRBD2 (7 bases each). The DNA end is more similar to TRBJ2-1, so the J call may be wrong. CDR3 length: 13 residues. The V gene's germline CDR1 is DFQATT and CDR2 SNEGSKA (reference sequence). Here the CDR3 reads CSAQGRVAYEQFF. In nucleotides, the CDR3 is TGCAGTGCACAGGGGAGGGTGGCCTACGAGCAGTTCTTC.

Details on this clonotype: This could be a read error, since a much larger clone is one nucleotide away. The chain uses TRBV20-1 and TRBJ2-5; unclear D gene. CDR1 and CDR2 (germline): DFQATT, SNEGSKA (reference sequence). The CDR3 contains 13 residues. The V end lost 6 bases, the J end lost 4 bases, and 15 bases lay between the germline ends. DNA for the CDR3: TGCAGTGCCCTTTTCCGTAAGGGAGAGACCCAGTACTTC. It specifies CSALFRKGETQYF.

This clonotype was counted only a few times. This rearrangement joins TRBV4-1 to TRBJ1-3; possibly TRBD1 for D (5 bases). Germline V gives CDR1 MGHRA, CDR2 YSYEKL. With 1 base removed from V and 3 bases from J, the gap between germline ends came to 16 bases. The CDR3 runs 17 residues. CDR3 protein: CASSQVPSGGGGNTIYF. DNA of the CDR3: TGCGCCAGCAGCCAAGTCCCCTCCGGGGGGGGTGGAAACACCATATATTTT.

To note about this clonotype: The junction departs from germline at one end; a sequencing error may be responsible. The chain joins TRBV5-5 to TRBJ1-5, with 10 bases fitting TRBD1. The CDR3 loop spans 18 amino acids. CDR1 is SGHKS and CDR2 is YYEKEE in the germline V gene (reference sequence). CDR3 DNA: TGTGCCGGCAGCTTCTTACCCGGGACAGGGGCCGGCAATCAGCCTCAGCATTTT. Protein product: CAGSFLPGTGAGNQPQHF.

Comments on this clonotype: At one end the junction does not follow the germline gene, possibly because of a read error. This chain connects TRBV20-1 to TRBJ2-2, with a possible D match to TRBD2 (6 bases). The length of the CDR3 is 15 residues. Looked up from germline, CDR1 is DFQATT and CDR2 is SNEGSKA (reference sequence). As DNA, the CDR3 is TGCAGTGCTAGATATGCAGGGAGGCACACCGGGGATCTGTTTTTC. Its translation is CSARYAGRHTGDLFF.

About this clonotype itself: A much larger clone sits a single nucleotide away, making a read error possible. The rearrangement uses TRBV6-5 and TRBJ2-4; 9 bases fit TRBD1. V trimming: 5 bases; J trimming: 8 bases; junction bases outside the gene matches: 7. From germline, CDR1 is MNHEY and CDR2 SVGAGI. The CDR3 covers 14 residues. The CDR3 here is CASSRDREWDIQYF. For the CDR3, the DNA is TGTGCCAGCAGTAGGGACAGGGAATGGGACATTCAGTACTTC.

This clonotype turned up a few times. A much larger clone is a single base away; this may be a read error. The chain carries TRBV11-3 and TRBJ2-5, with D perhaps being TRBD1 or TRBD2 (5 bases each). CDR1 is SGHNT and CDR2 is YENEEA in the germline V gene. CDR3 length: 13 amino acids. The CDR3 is CASSLGDQEAQYF. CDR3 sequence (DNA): TGTGCCAGCAGCTTAGGGGACCAAGAGGCCCAGTACTTC.

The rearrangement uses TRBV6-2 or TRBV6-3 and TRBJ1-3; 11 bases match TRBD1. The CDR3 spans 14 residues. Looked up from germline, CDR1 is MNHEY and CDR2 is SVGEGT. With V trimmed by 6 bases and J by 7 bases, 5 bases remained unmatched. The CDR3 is CASSGGQGANTIYF. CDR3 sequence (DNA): TGTGCCAGCAGCGGCGGACAGGGGGCGAACACCATATATTTT.

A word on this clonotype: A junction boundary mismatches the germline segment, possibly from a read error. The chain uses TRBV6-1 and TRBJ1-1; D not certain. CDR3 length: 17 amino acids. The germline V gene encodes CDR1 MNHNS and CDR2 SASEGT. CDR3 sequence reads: CACSLRVGVDFNTEAFF. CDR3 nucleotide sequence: TGTGCCTGCAGTCTACGGGTAGGAGTCGACTTCAACACTGAAGCTTTCTTT.

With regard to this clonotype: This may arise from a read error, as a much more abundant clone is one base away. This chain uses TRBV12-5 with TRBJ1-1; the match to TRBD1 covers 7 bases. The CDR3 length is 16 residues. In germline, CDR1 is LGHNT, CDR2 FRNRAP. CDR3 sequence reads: CASGPGTASLNTEAIF. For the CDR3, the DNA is TGTGCTAGTGGTCCCGGGACAGCAAGTTTGAACACTGAAGCTATCTTT.

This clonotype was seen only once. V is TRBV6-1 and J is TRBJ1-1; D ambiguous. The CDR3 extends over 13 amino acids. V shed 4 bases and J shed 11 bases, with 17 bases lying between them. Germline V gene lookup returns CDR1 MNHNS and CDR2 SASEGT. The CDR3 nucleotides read TGTGCCAGCAGTGGAGCTACGGGGAGAAATGCTTTCTTT. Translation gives CASSGATGRNAFF.

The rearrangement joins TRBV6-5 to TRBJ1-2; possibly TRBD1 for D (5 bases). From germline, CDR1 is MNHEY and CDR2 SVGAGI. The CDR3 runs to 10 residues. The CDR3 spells CSTGENGYTF. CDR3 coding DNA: TGTTCGACGGGGGAAAATGGCTACACCTTC.

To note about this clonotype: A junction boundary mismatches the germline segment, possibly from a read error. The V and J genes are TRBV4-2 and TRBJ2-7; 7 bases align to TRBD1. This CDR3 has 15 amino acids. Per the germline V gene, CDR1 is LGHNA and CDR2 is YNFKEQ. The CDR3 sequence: CVSSQDWDRFYEQYF. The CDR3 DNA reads TGTGTCAGCAGCCAAGATTGGGACAGATTCTACGAACAGTACTTC.

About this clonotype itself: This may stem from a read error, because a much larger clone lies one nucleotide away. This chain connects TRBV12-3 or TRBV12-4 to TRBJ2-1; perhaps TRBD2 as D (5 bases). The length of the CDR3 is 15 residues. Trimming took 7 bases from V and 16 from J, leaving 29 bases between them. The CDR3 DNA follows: TGTGCCAGCACCCTAACCGGACGGAGGTCCCAGGTCCAATTCTTC. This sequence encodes CASTLTGRRSQVQFF.

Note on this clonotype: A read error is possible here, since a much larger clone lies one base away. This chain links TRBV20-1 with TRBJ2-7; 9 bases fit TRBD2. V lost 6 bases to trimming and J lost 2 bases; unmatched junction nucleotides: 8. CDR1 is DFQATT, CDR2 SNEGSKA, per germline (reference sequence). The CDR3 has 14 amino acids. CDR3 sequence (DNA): TGCAGTGCGCCCGGGGAGCGGGAGGCCTACGAGCAGTACTTC. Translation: CSAPGEREAYEQYF.

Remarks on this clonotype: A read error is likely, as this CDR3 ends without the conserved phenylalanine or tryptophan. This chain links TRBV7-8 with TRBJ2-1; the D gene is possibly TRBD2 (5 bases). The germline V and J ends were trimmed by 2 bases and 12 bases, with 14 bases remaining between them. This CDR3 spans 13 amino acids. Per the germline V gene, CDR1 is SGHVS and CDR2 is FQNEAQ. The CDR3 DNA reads TGTGCCAGCAGCTTAAAGGCAGCCCGGGGGCAGTTCCTC. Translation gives CASSLKAARGQFL.

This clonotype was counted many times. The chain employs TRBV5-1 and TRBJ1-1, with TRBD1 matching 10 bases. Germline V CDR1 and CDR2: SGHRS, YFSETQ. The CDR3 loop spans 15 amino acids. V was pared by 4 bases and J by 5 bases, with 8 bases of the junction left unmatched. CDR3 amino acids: CASSLLTGGETEAFF. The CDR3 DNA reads TGCGCCAGCAGCCTCCTGACAGGGGGCGAGACTGAAGCTTTCTTT.

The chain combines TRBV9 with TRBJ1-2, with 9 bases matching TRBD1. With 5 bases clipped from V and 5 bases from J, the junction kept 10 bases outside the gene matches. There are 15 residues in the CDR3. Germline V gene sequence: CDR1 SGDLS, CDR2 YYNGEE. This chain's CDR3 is CASSVYPGQGYGYTF. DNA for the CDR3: TGTGCCAGCAGTGTATACCCCGGACAGGGGTATGGCTACACCTTC.

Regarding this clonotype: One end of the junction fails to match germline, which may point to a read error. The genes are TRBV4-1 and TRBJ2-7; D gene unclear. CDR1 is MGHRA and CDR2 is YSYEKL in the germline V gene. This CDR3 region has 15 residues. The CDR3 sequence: CASSPSPESTHEQHF. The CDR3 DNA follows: TGCGCCAGCAGCCCGTCCCCGGAGTCTACTCACGAGCAGCACTTC.

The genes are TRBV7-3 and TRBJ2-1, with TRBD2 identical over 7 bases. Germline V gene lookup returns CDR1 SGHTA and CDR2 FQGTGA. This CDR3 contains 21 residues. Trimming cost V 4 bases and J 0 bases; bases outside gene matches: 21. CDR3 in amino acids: CASSSVEVGGSPITSYNEQFF. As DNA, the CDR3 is TGTGCCAGCAGCTCGGTAGAGGTGGGCGGGAGCCCCATAACCTCCTACAATGAGCAGTTCTTC.

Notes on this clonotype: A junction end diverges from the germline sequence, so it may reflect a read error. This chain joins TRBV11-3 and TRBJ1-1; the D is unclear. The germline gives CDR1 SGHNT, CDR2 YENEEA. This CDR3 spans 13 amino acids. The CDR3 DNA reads TGTCCCAGTAGCTTTCAATGGAACCCTGAAGCTTTCTTT. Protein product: CPSSFQWNPEAFF.

The CDR3 DNA is TGTGCCAGCAGCTCCTTTCGGGTAGCGGGGTCCACCGGGGAGCTGTTTTTT. Amino acid sequence: CASSSFRVAGSTGELFF. The V and J genes are TRBV6-2 or TRBV6-3 and TRBJ2-2; the match to TRBD2 covers 8 bases. The V gene end was trimmed by 6 bases and the J gene end by 4 bases; junction bases not matched to a gene: 13. Germline CDR1 MNHEY, CDR2 SVGEGT. The CDR3 consists of 17 residues.

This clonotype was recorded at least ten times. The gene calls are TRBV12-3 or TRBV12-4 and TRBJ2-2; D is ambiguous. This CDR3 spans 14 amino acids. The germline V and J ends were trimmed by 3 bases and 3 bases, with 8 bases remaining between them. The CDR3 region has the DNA TGTGCCAGCAGTTTCCAATCATACACCGGGGAGCTGTTTTTT. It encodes CASSFQSYTGELFF.

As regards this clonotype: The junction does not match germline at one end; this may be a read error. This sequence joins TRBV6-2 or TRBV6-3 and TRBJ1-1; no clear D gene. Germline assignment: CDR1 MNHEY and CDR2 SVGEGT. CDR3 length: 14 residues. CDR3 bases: TGTGCCAGCAGTTATTCCTACGGGAACAGTGAAGCTTTCTTT. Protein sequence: CASSYSYGNSEAFF.

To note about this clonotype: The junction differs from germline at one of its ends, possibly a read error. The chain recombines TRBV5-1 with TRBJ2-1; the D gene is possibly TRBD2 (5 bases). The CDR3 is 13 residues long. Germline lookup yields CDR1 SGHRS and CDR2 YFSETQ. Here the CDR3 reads CASSLEEVNEQFF. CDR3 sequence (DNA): TGTGCCAGCAGCTTGGAGGAAGTCAATGAGCAGTTCTTC.

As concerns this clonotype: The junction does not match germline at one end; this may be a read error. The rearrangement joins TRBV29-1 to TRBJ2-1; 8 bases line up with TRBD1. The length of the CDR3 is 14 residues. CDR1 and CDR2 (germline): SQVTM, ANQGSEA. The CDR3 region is CSALTGDSYNGQIF. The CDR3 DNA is TGCAGCGCTCTGACAGGGGACTCCTACAATGGGCAGATCTTC.

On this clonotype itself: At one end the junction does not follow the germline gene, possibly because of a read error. CDR3 DNA: TGCGCCAGCAGCCAGAACTATAGAAAGGAAAAACTGTTTTTT. This gives the protein CASSQNYRKEKLFF. The V and J genes are TRBV7-8 and TRBJ1-4; D not certain. The CDR3 runs 14 residues. Germline CDR1 is SGHVS and CDR2 is FQNEAQ.